The TCR beta chain under discussion was sequenced for a study of response to subunit inactivated influenza vaccine. Findings of the study overall: There was a suggestion from the authors that each seasonal influenza vaccination recruits few new T cells.

There are a few counts of this clonotype. No antigen is known for it. MiXCR, run by TCRdb on the RT-PCR reads, gives a single entry per CDR3 protein. This sample has hundreds of thousands of distinct CDR3 sequences, with 12% to 15% found just once. The CDR3 is 18 amino acids. Trimming pared 3 bases from V and 2 bases from J, leaving 21 bases between. Germline CDR1 and CDR2: SGHRS and YFSETQ. The source material was PBMCs from blood, sampled 14 to 15 days before vaccination. The chain uses TRBV5-1 and TRBJ2-1, with D perhaps TRBD2 (6 bases). This TCR derives from a man aged 50 to 60 who received an inactivated influenza vaccine. CDR3 region: CASSWDPSGGSTYNEQFF. CDR3 in DNA: TGCGCCAGCAGCTGGGATCCCTCTGGGGGGAGCACCTACAATGAGCAGTTCTTC.